The T cell receptor (beta chain) described here comes from a study of blood T cells in healthy people across ages. Study at large: About one barcoded TCR beta cDNA was captured per two T cells.

V lost 2 bases and J lost 4; bases outside the gene matches: 7. Germline values: CDR1 SGHTA, CDR2 FQGNSA. The CDR3 is 16 amino acids. Study findings and constraints: Long-lived donors exceeded aged donors in naive CD4+ cells and diversity. Unsorted PBMCs prevented conclusive naive versus antigen-experienced comparison. Roughly linearly, TCR beta diversity per million T cells fell as age increased.

Details on this clonotype: The target antigen is unknown.

The authors ran a second PCR of roughly 7 to 11 cycles using a sample-barcoded 5' primer and a J-beta primer mix. TCRdb re-called the 5' RACE reads through MiXCR, storing one row per CDR3 protein. The sample records about 1.1 million distinct CDR3 sequences, 30% to 40% being singletons. Sequencing was done on a sample of blood. This chain links TRBV7-2 with TRBJ2-3, with TRBD2 identical over 9 bases. The sequence came from a man between 18 and 29 years old in good health. CDR3: CASSLISGGPSDTQYF. In DNA, the CDR3 is TGTGCCAGCAGCTTAATCAGCGGGGGGCCCTCAGATACGCAGTATTTT.